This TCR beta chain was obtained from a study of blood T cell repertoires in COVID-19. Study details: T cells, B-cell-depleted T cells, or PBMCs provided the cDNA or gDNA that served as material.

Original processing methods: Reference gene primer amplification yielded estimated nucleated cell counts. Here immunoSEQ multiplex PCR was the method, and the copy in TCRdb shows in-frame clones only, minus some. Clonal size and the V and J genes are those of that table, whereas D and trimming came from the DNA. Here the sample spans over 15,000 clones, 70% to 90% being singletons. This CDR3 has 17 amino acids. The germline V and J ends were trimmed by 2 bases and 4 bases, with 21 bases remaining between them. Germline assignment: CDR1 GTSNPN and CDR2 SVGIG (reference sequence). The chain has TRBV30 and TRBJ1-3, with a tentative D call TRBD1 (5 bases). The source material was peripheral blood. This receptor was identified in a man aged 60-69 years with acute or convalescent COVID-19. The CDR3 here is CAWSPSWGLDPGNTIYF. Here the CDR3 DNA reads TGTGCCTGGAGTCCCAGTTGGGGACTAGACCCGGGAAACACCATATATTTT.